This T cell receptor (beta chain) was captured in a study of cytomegalovirus exposure and HLA in healthy donors. PCR employed 60 Vbeta and 13 Jbeta primers. Source study methods: A later analysis tallied 87 million or so unique TCR beta chains, about 9.9 million of them shared. TCRdb keeps only in-frame clones here, not all; method: immunoSEQ multiplex PCR. Clonal size and the V and J genes are those of that table, whereas D and trimming came from the DNA. The table lists about 140,000 clones, about 74% of them singletons. In regard to this clone: Antigen: not known.

The ends were cut back, 6 bases at V and 2 bases at J, with 13 bases in the middle. Germline V gene sequence: CDR1 LNHDA, CDR2 SQIVND (reference sequence). The CDR3 runs to 15 residues. Study-level points and caveats: CMV antigen specificity was confirmed in vitro for a few CMV-associated chains.

The chain combines TRBV19 with TRBJ2-2, with D possibly TRBD1 on 6 matching bases. The receptor's source is a man aged 35-49 years in good health and CMV-seronegative. Sequencing was carried out using PBMCs. In nucleotides, the CDR3 is TGTGCCAGTAGAACCCAACAGGGAAACACCGGGGAGCTGTTTTTT. Translating it yields CASRTQQGNTGELFF. Drawing the rest from reference TRBV19 and TRBJ2-2, the complete variable domain is DGGITQSPKYLFRKEGQNVTLSCEQNLNHDAMYWYRQDPGQGLRLIYYSQIVNDFQKGDIAEGYSVSREKKESFPLTVTSAQKNPTAFYLCASRTQQGNTGELFFGEGSRLTVL.